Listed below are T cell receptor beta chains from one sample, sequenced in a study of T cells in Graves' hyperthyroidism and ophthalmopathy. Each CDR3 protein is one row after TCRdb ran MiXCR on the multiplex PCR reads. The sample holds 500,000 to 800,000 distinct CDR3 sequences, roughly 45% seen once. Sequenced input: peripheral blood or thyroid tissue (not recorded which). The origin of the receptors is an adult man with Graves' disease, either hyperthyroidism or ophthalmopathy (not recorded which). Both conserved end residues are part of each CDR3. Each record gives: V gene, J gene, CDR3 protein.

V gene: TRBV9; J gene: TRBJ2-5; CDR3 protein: CASSVDGDSNQPQYF
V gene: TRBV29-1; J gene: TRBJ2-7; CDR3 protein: CSSLLPHSYRDFYEQYF
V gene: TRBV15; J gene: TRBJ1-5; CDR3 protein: CATSRDGSEYSNQPQHF
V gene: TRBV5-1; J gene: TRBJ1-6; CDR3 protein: CASRAASIQGGSPLHF
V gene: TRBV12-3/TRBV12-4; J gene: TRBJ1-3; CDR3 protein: CASSPLSSGNTIYF
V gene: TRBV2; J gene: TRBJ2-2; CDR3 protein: CASSTETARTGELFF
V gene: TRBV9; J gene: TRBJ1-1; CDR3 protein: CASSVSPGTGNTEAFF
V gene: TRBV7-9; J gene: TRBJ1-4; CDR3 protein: CASSSGRGQLFF
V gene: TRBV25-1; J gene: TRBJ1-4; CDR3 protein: CASSELEGKLFF
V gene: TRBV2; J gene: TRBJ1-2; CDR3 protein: CASSPSRTGAYGYTF
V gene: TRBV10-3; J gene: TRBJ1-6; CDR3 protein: CAISDPGQPNSPLHF
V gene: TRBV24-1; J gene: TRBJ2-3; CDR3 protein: CATSTGSADTQYF
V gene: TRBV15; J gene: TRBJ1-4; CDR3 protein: CATSSPERSNEKLFF
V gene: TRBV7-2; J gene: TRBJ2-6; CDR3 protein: CASRPGQGAAGANVLTF
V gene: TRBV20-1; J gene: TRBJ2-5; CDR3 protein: CSARDSGTTQYF
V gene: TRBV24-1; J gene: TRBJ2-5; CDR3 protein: CATSGTTGGQGGETQYF
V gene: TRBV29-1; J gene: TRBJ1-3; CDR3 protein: CSVEEGGQVGNTIYF
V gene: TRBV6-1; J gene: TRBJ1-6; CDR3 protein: CASMGGVREYSPLHF
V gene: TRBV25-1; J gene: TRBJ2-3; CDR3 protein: CASSEETGYSTDTQYF